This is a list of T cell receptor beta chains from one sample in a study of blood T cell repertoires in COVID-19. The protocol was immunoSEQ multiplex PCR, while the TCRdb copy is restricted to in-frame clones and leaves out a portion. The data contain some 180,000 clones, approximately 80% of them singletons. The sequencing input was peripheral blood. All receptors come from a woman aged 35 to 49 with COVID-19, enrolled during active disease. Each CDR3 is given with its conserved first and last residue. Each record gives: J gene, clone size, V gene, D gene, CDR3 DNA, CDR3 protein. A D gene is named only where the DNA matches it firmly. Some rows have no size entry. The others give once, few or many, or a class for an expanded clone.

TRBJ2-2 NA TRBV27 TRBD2 TGTGCCAGCAGGCTGCCGGGACTAGCGAACACCGGGGAGCTGTTTTTT CASRLPGLANTGELFF
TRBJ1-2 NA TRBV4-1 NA TGCGCCAGCAGCCAAACACCGGGGGGCAGGGCATATGGCTACACCTTC CASSQTPGGRAYGYTF
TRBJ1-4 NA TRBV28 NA TGTGCCACCCAGGGACTTGAAAAACTGTTTTTT CATQGLEKLFF
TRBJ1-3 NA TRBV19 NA TGTGCCAGTAGTATCGCACAGGCTCGAGGAAACACCATATATTTT CASSIAQARGNTIYF
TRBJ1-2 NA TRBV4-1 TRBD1 TGCGCCAGCAGCCAAGTTGGGACAGGGGATGGCTACACCTTC CASSQVGTGDGYTF
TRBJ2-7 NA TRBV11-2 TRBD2 TGTGCCAGCAGCTTAGGGCGGGGGAGCTCCTACGAGCAGTACTTC CASSLGRGSSYEQYF
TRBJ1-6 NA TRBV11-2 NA TGTGCCAGCAGCTTAGCTGGGGGGAATTCACCCCTCCACTTT CASSLAGGNSPLHF
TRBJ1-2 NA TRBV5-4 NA TGTGCCAGCAGCTTGGTACCGGACAGTGGTTATGGCTACACCTTC CASSLVPDSGYGYTF
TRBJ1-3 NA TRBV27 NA TGTGCCAGCAGTTTATCGTACAGCTCTGGAAACACCATATATTTT CASSLSYSSGNTIYF
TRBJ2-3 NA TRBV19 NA TGTGCCAGTAGTAGGACACGGACCTCTAGCACAGATACGCAGTATTTT CASSRTRTSSTDTQYF
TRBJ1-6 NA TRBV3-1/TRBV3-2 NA TGTGCCAGCAGCTCCAGGGGAATCTCACCCCTCCACTTT CASSSRGISPLHF
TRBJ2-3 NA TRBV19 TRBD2 TGTGCCAGTAGTCCCAGCGGGGGCTGGACAGATACGCAGTATTTT CASSPSGGWTDTQYF
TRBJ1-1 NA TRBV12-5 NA TGTGCTAGTGGTCAACCCCCTAGGGGGACTGAAGCTTTCTTT CASGQPPRGTEAFF
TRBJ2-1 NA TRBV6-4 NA TGTGCCAGCAGTGAGGGGTCGGGGACCTACAATGAGCAGTTCTTC CASSEGSGTYNEQFF
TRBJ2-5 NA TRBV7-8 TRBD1 TGTGCCAGCAGTCGTCGGACAGGGCCCCAAGAGACCCAGTACTTC CASSRRTGPQETQYF
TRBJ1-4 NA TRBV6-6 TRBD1 TGTGCCAGCAGCGGACAGGGGCGTAAAACTAATGAAAAACTGTTTTTT CASSGQGRKTNEKLFF
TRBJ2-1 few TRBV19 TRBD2 TGTGCCAGTAGTATTCTAGCGGGAGAGCAGTTCTTC CASSILAGEQFF
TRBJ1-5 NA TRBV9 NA TGTGCCAGCAGCGTGGGCAGCAATCAGCCCCAGCATTTT CASSVGSNQPQHF
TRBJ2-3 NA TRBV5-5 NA TGTGCCAGCAGCTTGGAGGGTGGGGCGGATACGCAGTATTTT CASSLEGGADTQYF
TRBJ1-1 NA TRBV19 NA TGTGCCAGTAGTAACGGGGGCACTGAAGCTTTCTTT CASSNGGTEAFF
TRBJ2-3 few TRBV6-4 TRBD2 TGTGCCAGCAGTCCCGGGAGGGGAGACACAGATACGCAGTATTTT CASSPGRGDTDTQYF
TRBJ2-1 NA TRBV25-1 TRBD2 TGTGCCAGCAGTCCGGGACTAGCGGGAGTGAAGCAGTTCTTC CASSPGLAGVKQFF
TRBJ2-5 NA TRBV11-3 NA TGTGCCAGCAGCATTCAGGGGTCTCGGGACCAGTACTTC CASSIQGSRDQYF
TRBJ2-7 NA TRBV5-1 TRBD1 TGCGCCAGCACTGCCGACCTTGGACAGGCCCTCGAGCAGTACTTC CASTADLGQALEQYF
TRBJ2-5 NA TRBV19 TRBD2 TGTGCCAGTAGTAATCCTAGCGGTCGACAAGAGACCCAGTACTTC CASSNPSGRQETQYF
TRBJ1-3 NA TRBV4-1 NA TGCGCCAGCAGCCAAACTCAGGGGCCGCGTGGAAACACCATATATTTT CASSQTQGPRGNTIYF
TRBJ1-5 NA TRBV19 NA TGTGCCAGTAGTGCCTTTCGGGGGGCAAATCAGCCCCAGCATTTT CASSAFRGANQPQHF
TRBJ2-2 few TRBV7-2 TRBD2 TGTGCCAGCAGCGGGACTAGCGGGAGGGCCACCGGGGAGCTGTTTTTT CASSGTSGRATGELFF
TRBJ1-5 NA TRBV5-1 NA TGCGCCAGCAGCTTGGGAGTTAGCAATCAGCCCCAGCATTTT CASSLGVSNQPQHF
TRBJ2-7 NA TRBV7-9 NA TGTGCCAGCAGGTCCCTGGGGCAGGGGACCTACGAGCAGTACTTC CASRSLGQGTYEQYF
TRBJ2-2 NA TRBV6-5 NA TGTGCCAGCAGCGGGATAGGGCGGGCCGGGGAGCTGTTTTTT CASSGIGRAGELFF
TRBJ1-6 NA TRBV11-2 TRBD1 TGTGCCAGCAGCCCCGGACAGGGCTTACCCCTCCACTTT CASSPGQGLPLHF
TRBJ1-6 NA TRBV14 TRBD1 TGTGCCAGCAGCGACAGGGAGTATTCACCCCTCCACTTT CASSDREYSPLHF
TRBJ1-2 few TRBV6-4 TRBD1 TGTGCCAGCAGTGACTCCTTGGACAGGGCGTTCTATGGCTACACCTTC CASSDSLDRAFYGYTF
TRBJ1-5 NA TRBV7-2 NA TGTGCCAGCAGCCCTAGAGGGGGTGGTCAGCCCCAGCATTTT CASSPRGGGQPQHF
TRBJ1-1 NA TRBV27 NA TGTGCCAGCAGCACGGGGGTCCTCACTGAAGCTTTCTTT CASSTGVLTEAFF
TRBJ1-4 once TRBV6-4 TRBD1 TGTGCCAGCAGTGACTCACGGACAGGGGAGAATGAAAAACTGTTTTTT CASSDSRTGENEKLFF
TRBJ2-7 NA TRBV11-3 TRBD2 TGTGCCAGCAGCTTAGAATCGGGAGAGGGGACTACCGAGCAGTACTTC CASSLESGEGTTEQYF
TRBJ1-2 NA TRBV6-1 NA TGTGCCAGCAGTGAAGAAAGACAGAGCTATGGCTACACCTTC CASSEERQSYGYTF
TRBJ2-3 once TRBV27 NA TGTGCCAGCAGTCCCCGTTACACAGATACGCAGTATTTT CASSPRYTDTQYF
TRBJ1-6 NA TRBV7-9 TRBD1 TGTGCCAGCAGACCTGGACAGGGAAATTCACCCCTCCACTTT CASRPGQGNSPLHF
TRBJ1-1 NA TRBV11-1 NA TGTGCCAGCAGCACCACAGGGACTGAAGCTTTCTTT CASSTTGTEAFF
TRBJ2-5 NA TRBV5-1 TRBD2 TGCGCCAGCAGTACTAGCGGAGCTTCTCGGGAGACCCAGTACTTC CASSTSGASRETQYF
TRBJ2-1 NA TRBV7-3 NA TGCTCAAGTAGGGAACCCCCGGGGGAGCAGTTCTTC CSSREPPGEQFF
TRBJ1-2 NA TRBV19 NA TGTGCCAGTACCCCGGGGGGGGGCTACACCTTC CASTPGGGYTF
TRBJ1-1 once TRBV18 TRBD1 TGTGCCAGCTCACCTCAGACAGGGTTTGAAGCTTTCTTT CASSPQTGFEAFF
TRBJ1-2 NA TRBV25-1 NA TGTGCCAGCAGTGCCAGATATGGCTACACCTTC CASSARYGYTF
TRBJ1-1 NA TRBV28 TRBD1 TGTGCCAGCAGGGTGACAGGGGGGAGTGTTCCTGAAGCTTTCTTT CASRVTGGSVPEAFF
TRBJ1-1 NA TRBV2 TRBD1 TGTGCCAGCAGGGAACGAGGGACAGCCTCTGAAGCTTTCTTT CASRERGTASEAFF
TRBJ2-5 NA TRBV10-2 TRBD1 TGCGCCAGCAAGGGACAGTTCCAAGAGACCCAGTACTTC CASKGQFQETQYF